Following are 3 T cell receptor beta chains from one sample sequenced in a study of cytomegalovirus exposure and HLA in healthy donors. Sequencing was performed with immunoSEQ multiplex PCR; in TCRdb, only in-frame clones are kept and a portion is missing. The sample gives about 140,000 clones, about 86% of which show up once; roughly 3% is in the top ten. Input material: PBMCs. The receptors were sampled from a man between 18 and 35 years old in good health and CMV-seronegative.

The rearrangement joins TRBV7-9 to TRBJ1-5, with D possibly being TRBD1 (5 bases). The CDR3 spans 16 residues. Germline V CDR1 and CDR2: SEHNR, FQNEAQ (reference sequence). Trimming shortened V by 4 bases and J by 4 bases, and 17 bases separated the two germline ends. CDR3 loop: CASSSSGRGGNQPQHF. The CDR3 bases are TGTGCCAGCAGCTCTTCGGGTCGGGGGGGTAATCAGCCCCAGCATTTT.

V and J are TRBV7-2 and TRBJ2-7; 9 bases line up with TRBD1. The CDR3 extends over 15 amino acids. The V and J ends lost 2 bases and 4 bases, in that order; junction bases with no gene match: 6. CDR1 and CDR2 (germline): SGHTA, FQGNSA. As DNA, the CDR3 is TGTGCCAGCAGCTTAAGGACAGGGGAAATATACGAGCAGTACTTC. As protein: CASSLRTGEIYEQYF. The variable domain in full, with the rest retrieved from reference TRBV7-2 and TRBJ2-7, is GAGVSQSPSNKVTEKGKDVELRCDPISGHTALYWYRQSLGQGLEFLIYFQGNSAPDKSGLPSDRFSAERTGGSVSTLTIQRTQQEDSAVYLCASSLRTGEIYEQYFGPGTRLTVT.

The gene calls are TRBV2 and TRBJ2-1; 15 bases fit TRBD2. The CDR3 loop spans 15 amino acids. V was clipped by 6 bases and J by 9 bases; unmatched bases: 6. Germline CDR1 is SNHLY and CDR2 is FYNNEI. Written as DNA, the CDR3 is TGTGCCAGCAGCGGACTAGCGGGAGGGTTGGGTGAGCAGTTCTTC. This sequence encodes CASSGLAGGLGEQFF.